This TCR beta chain was identified in a study of vaccination and CD4 T cells after COVID-19. Turning to the study itself: The stimulating agents, overlapping spike peptides, came from SARS-CoV-2, HCoV-NL63, HCoV-OC43 and HCoV-229E. Findings and caveats of the study: Median SARS-CoV-2-reactive clonotype numbers went up from around 20 to 38, but not significantly.

For this clonotype: The antigen is not known.

CDR3 size: 13 residues. V was cut by 2 bases and J by 1 base, with 8 bases left in between. In germline, CDR1 is DFQATT, CDR2 SNEGSKA (reference sequence). Cultured CD4+ T cells had their DNA profiled by the Oncomine TCR Beta short-read assay. TCRdb recomputed calls from the PCR reads with MiXCR, one row per CDR3 protein. The top ten clones hold approximately 15% of a sample with roughly 15,000 distinct CDR3 sequences, approximately 64% of them seen once. Regarding treatment: approximately nine-day PBMC culture with coronavirus spike peptide pools or control peptides (ViraFEST assay). Expanded clonotypes were found by TCR sequencing after peptide-pool stimulation (ViraFEST).

Sequencing input: CD4+ T cells from blood, cultured in vitro. The TCR was taken from a human donor who had recovered from COVID-19. The V call is TRBV20-1, the J call TRBJ1-1; maybe TRBD1 (6 bases). CDR3 region: CSARRTENTEAFF. CDR3 DNA: TGCAGTGCTAGAAGGACAGAGAACACTGAAGCTTTCTTT.